This entry lists 20 T cell receptor beta chains sequenced from one sample in a study of beta chain features in type 1 diabetes. General observations from the study: All four CD4+ subsets from Type 1 diabetes patients carried moderately but significantly shorter TCRB CDR3s.

The entirety of the isolated RNA underwent reverse transcription, so expressed TCRB transcripts were sequenced. TCRdb keeps only in-frame clones here, not all; method: immunoSEQ multiplex PCR. This table has about 260,000 clones, approximately 25% appearing once. These receptors lack a known antigen. Sequencing used naive CD4+ T cells from blood. These receptors came from a young woman with type 1 diabetes.

This clone was picked up a small number of times. The DNA of the CDR3 is TGTGCCAGCAGCGTATTACTTTTGGACGAGCAGTACTTC. Its protein product is CASSVLLLDEQYF. The rearrangement links TRBV11-1 to TRBJ2-7, with no clear D. Germline assignment: CDR1 SGHAT and CDR2 FQDESV (reference sequence). Trimming took 5 bases from V and 5 from J, leaving 13 bases between them. The CDR3 length is 13 residues.

The V call is TRBV4-2, the J call TRBJ2-3, with 8 bases that match TRBD2. Germline CDR1 LGHNA, CDR2 YNFKEQ. CDR3 size: 17 residues. Trimming took 5 bases from V and 0 from J; bases not matched to a gene: 10. The CDR3 sequence is CASSSPSGFLSTDTQYF. CDR3 DNA: TGTGCCAGCAGCTCCCCTAGCGGGTTCTTAAGCACAGATACGCAGTATTTT.

The chain recombines TRBV7-8 with TRBJ2-7; TRBD2 agrees at 9 bases. The CDR3 runs 17 residues. The germline CDR1 and CDR2 sequences are SGHVS and FQNEAQ. V shed 4 bases, J shed 4 bases, and the junction held 14 bases outside the gene matches. CDR3 protein: CASSSKVPSGKRYEQYF. As DNA, the CDR3 is TGTGCCAGCAGCTCAAAGGTTCCTAGCGGGAAACGTTACGAGCAGTACTTC.

The chain is built from TRBV7-9 and TRBJ2-2, with no clear D. The length of the CDR3 is 12 residues. CDR1 SEHNR and CDR2 FQNEAQ come from the germline V gene (reference sequence). Trimming left V 6 bases short and J 6 bases short, with 8 bases between. The CDR3 protein is CASSLNSGELFF. The DNA of the CDR3 is TGTGCCAGCAGTCTTAACTCCGGGGAGCTGTTTTTT.

This clone has only a few counts. This rearrangement joins TRBV18 to TRBJ2-7; 8 bases map to TRBD2. The CDR3 has 15 residues. The germline gives CDR1 KGHSH, CDR2 LQKENI. V gave up 0 bases and J gave up 5 bases; unmatched junction bases: 6. CDR3 DNA sequence: TGTGCCAGCTCACCACCGACGGGAGGGCCCCACGAGCAGTACTTC. It translates to CASSPPTGGPHEQYF.

V usage is TRBV5-6 and J usage is TRBJ2-5; a possible D gene is TRBD1 (7 bases). V was shortened by 4 bases and J by 6 bases, with 22 bases between the two germline ends. This CDR3 region has 16 residues. Germline CDR1 is SGHDT and CDR2 is YYEEEE. In DNA form, the CDR3 reads TGTGCCAGCAGCACCCGACGGGACAGCCTAGCGAAGACCCAGTACTTC. It is translated as CASSTRRDSLAKTQYF.

This clone was seen more than once but under ten times. This chain links TRBV5-1 with TRBJ2-5, with D tentatively TRBD2 (5 bases). The CDR3 is 14 amino acids. The germline V and J ends were trimmed by 3 bases and 0 bases, with 9 bases remaining between them. In germline, CDR1 is SGHRS, CDR2 YFSETQ. The chain's CDR3 is CASSSSGNQETQYF. CDR3 in DNA: TGCGCCAGCAGCTCTTCCGGGAACCAAGAGACCCAGTACTTC.

This clone was found a few times. The rearrangement uses TRBV29-1 and TRBJ2-5, with 10 nucleotides matching TRBD1. This CDR3 has 14 amino acids. Germline loops: CDR1 SQVTM, CDR2 ANQGSEA. Losses at the gene ends were 7 bases for V and 5 bases for J; bases not matched to a gene: 10. DNA of the CDR3: TGCAGCGCGACCCGGGACAGGGGTTACGAGACCCAGTACTTC. Translating it yields CSATRDRGYETQYF.

The rearrangement uses TRBV29-1 and TRBJ2-6; D perhaps matches TRBD1 (5 bases). The CDR3 is 13 amino acids. Trimming left V 4 bases short and J 4 bases short, with 8 bases between. Germline lookup yields CDR1 SQVTM and CDR2 ANQGSEA. The CDR3: CSVGQSGANVLTF. The CDR3 bases are TGCAGCGTTGGACAGTCCGGGGCCAACGTCCTGACTTTC. Variable domain in full (rest from reference TRBV29-1 and TRBJ2-6): SAVISQKPSRDICQRGTSLTIQCQVDSQVTMMFWYRQQPGQSLTLIATANQGSEATYESGFVIDKFPISRPNLTFSTLTVSNMSPEDSSIYLCSVGQSGANVLTFGAGSRLTVL.

This clone was detected only a few times. This chain uses TRBV30 with TRBJ2-7; TRBD1 aligns across 10 bases. The V gene end was trimmed by 3 bases and the J gene end by 3 bases; junction bases not matched to a gene: 5. From germline, CDR1 is GTSNPN and CDR2 SVGIG (reference sequence). The CDR3 has 14 amino acids. The DNA for the CDR3 is TGTGCCTGGAGATCGGGACAGGGGCTCTACGAGCAGTACTTC. Translation: CAWRSGQGLYEQYF.

V and J are TRBV2 and TRBJ2-5, with 14 positions matching TRBD2. From germline, CDR1 is SNHLY and CDR2 FYNNEI. V was pared by 7 bases and J by 5 bases, with 3 bases of the junction left unmatched. CDR3 length: 14 amino acids. The CDR3 here is CASKGLAGDETQYF. CDR3 nucleotide sequence: TGTGCCAGCAAGGGACTAGCGGGAGACGAGACCCAGTACTTC.

This clone occurred a few times. The CDR3 DNA reads as TGCAGCGTTGTATTTAGCGTCTTTGACATTCAGTACTTC. Translated, it gives CSVVFSVFDIQYF. The chain carries TRBV29-1 and TRBJ2-4; D perhaps matches TRBD2 (5 bases). Germline assignment: CDR1 SQVTM and CDR2 ANQGSEA. The germline V and J ends were trimmed by 4 bases and 8 bases, with 15 bases remaining between them. This CDR3 has 13 residues.

A few counts support this clone. The chain has TRBV7-9 and TRBJ1-1, with D maybe TRBD1 (5 bases). Between the trimmed V and J ends, which lost 5 bases and 1 base, there was a span of 17 bases. The germline gives CDR1 SEHNR, CDR2 FQNEAQ (reference sequence). The CDR3 contains 16 residues. CDR3 in DNA: TGTGCCAGCAGCCCGACCGTTTGGGGGGGGAACACTGAAGCTTTCTTT. Translated: CASSPTVWGGNTEAFF.

This chain uses TRBV6-5 with TRBJ1-1; D unresolved. Germline-derived CDR1 and CDR2 are MNHEY and SVGAGI. The ends were cut back, 3 bases at V and 2 bases at J, with 7 bases in the middle. The CDR3 is 13 amino acids. The CDR3 loop reads CASSYDFNTEAFF. The DNA of the CDR3 is TGTGCCAGCAGTTATGACTTCAACACTGAAGCTTTCTTT.

This clone showed up just a few times. V usage is TRBV25-1 and J usage is TRBJ1-5, with TRBD1 as a possible D gene (5 bases). Between the trimmed V and J ends, which lost 4 bases and 2 bases, there was a span of 9 bases. The CDR3 has 14 residues. The germline gives CDR1 MGHDK, CDR2 SYGVNS. The DNA of the CDR3 is TGTGCCAGCAGTGTAGGAGGGGGCAATCAGCCCCAGCATTTT. Amino acids: CASSVGGGNQPQHF.

This clone showed up just a few times. The rearrangement links TRBV30 to TRBJ2-1; D may be TRBD2 (5 bases). V shed 3 bases and J shed 8 bases, with 14 bases lying between them. This CDR3 has 13 residues. The germline V gene has CDR1 GTSNPN and CDR2 SVGIG (reference sequence). The CDR3 DNA reads as TGTGCCTGGAGCCCCAATATCGGGGATGAGCAGTTCTTC. This sequence encodes CAWSPNIGDEQFF.

This clone was picked up a small number of times. The V gene is TRBV5-6, the J gene TRBJ1-4; D remains unclear. The CDR3 length is 15 residues. The V end lost 0 bases, the J end lost 8 bases, and 14 bases lay between the germline ends. Germline-derived CDR1 and CDR2 are SGHDT and YYEEEE. CDR3 in amino acids: CASSLESVPGEKLFF. Written as DNA, the CDR3 is TGTGCCAGCAGCTTGGAGTCTGTGCCAGGAGAAAAACTGTTTTTT. The full variable domain, rest sourced from reference TRBV5-6 and TRBJ1-4, is DAGVTQSPTHLIKTRGQQVTLRCSPKSGHDTVSWYQQALGQGPQFIFQYYEEEERQRGNFPDRFSGHQFPNYSSELNVNALLLGDSALYLCASSLESVPGEKLFFGSGTQLSVL.

This clone has a handful of counts. The chain recombines TRBV5-1 with TRBJ2-5; 8 bases are a match to TRBD2. This CDR3 region has 16 residues. The V gene end was trimmed by 1 base and the J gene end by 4 bases; junction bases not matched to a gene: 9. CDR1 is SGHRS, CDR2 YFSETQ, per germline. The CDR3 region is CASSLTTGLAGETQYF. The CDR3 bases are TGCGCCAGCAGCTTGACCACTGGACTAGCTGGAGAGACCCAGTACTTC. The variable domain in full, completed from reference TRBV5-1 and TRBJ2-5, reads KAGVTQTPRYLIKTRGQQVTLSCSPISGHRSVSWYQQTPGQGLQFLFEYFSETQRNKGNFPGRFSGRQFSNSRSEMNVSTLELGDSALYLCASSLTTGLAGETQYFGPGTRLLVL.

This clone has only a few counts. The chain links TRBV28 to TRBJ2-2; 11 nucleotides match TRBD2. CDR1 MDHEN and CDR2 SYDVKM come from the germline V gene. There are 16 residues in the CDR3. Trimming removed 8 bases from V and 4 bases from J; junction bases left unmatched: 9. The CDR3 spells CASGTSGALGTGELFF. DNA of the CDR3: TGTGCCAGCGGGACTAGCGGAGCCTTGGGCACCGGGGAGCTGTTTTTT.

This clone was picked up a small number of times. The chain links TRBV7-9 to TRBJ2-5; D possibly corresponds to TRBD2 (5 bases). The CDR3 has 16 amino acids. CDR1 is SEHNR, CDR2 FQNEAQ, per germline (reference sequence). V was shortened by 1 base and J by 4 bases, with 16 bases between the two germline ends. In DNA form, the CDR3 reads TGTGCCAGCAGCTTAGGTCGGGATCCTTTCGCAGAGACCCAGTACTTC. It is translated as CASSLGRDPFAETQYF.